The next 32 T cell receptor beta chains were all read from a single sample in a study of cytomegalovirus exposure and HLA in healthy donors. This PCR relied on a set of 60 Vbeta primers and 13 Jbeta primers. Only in-frame clones appear in the TCRdb table, and some are missing; sequencing was by immunoSEQ multiplex PCR. The table shows over 150,000 clones, with around 80% occurring only once. Sequencing was performed on PBMCs. Source of these receptors: a man in his forties in good health and CMV-seronegative.

The chain employs TRBV11-2 and TRBJ2-2; 7 bases align to TRBD1. This CDR3 spans 15 amino acids. Trimming cost V 3 bases and J 4 bases; bases outside gene matches: 5. The germline gives CDR1 SGHAT, CDR2 FQNNGV. As DNA, the CDR3 is TGTGCCAGCAGCTTTGATACAGGGGCCACCGGGGAGCTGTTTTTT. It yields the protein CASSFDTGATGELFF.

The chain is built from TRBV12-5 and TRBJ2-6, with no clear D. The V and J ends lost 6 bases and 2 bases respectively, with 5 bases between them. The CDR3 loop spans 13 amino acids. Germline V gives CDR1 LGHNT, CDR2 FRNRAP. As DNA, the CDR3 is TGTGCTAGTGGGGTAGCTGGGGCCAACGTCCTGACTTTC. This codes for CASGVAGANVLTF.

The genes are TRBV4-1 and TRBJ2-7; weak D call: TRBD1 (5 bases). The CDR3 contains 14 residues. The V and J ends lost 1 base and 2 bases respectively, with 9 bases between them. Per the germline V gene, CDR1 is MGHRA and CDR2 is YSYEKL. The CDR3 nucleotides are TGCGCCAGCAGCCAAGTAGGGGAAACCTACGAGCAGTACTTC. It yields the protein CASSQVGETYEQYF.

V is TRBV5-5 and J is TRBJ1-4; D not resolved. The CDR3 is 14 residues long. CDR1 SGHKS and CDR2 YYEKEE come from the germline V gene (reference sequence). The germline V and J ends were trimmed by 1 base and 0 bases, with 4 bases remaining between them. The chain's CDR3 is CASSLSATNEKLFF. The CDR3 DNA reads TGTGCCAGCAGCTTGTCAGCAACTAATGAAAAACTGTTTTTT.

This chain uses TRBV6-1 with TRBJ1-3, with a weak D call TRBD1 (6 bases). V was trimmed by 1 base and J by 5 bases, leaving 12 bases between them. Germline assignment: CDR1 MNHNS and CDR2 SASEGT. The CDR3 sequence is 15 residues long. CDR3 amino acids: CASSEGQGLRNTIYF. In nucleotides, the CDR3 is TGTGCCAGCAGTGAAGGCCAGGGGCTAAGAAACACCATATATTTT.

This chain links TRBV10-1 with TRBJ2-2; TRBD1 agrees at 8 bases. The ends lost 3 bases at V and 1 base at J; junction bases unmatched: 7. This CDR3 comprises 17 residues. Germline CDR1 is WNHNN and CDR2 is SYGVQD (reference sequence). CDR3 bases: TGCGCCAGCAGTGATTACGCTGACAGGGGGAACACCGGGGAGCTGTTTTTT. Amino acids: CASSDYADRGNTGELFF.

V gene TRBV28 combines with J gene TRBJ1-2; D ambiguous. The CDR3 extends over 14 amino acids. The germline V and J ends were trimmed by 6 bases and 6 bases, with 17 bases remaining between them. Germline CDR1 and CDR2: MDHEN and SYDVKM. The CDR3 region is CASSEPGLGNGYTF. The CDR3 DNA reads TGTGCCAGCAGCGAGCCGGGCCTCGGGAATGGCTACACCTTC.

The genes are TRBV11-1 and TRBJ2-5, with TRBD1 identical over 9 bases. Judging by the DNA end, TRBJ2-7 fits better; the J call may be wrong. Germline lookup yields CDR1 SGHAT and CDR2 FQDESV (reference sequence). The CDR3 extends over 14 amino acids. DNA for the CDR3: TGTGCCAGCAGTCGGGGACAGGGACTCTACGAGCAGTACTTC. The encoded protein is CASSRGQGLYEQYF.

The chain links TRBV10-2 to TRBJ2-7; TRBD2 might be the D (5 bases). The germline V gene has CDR1 WSHSY and CDR2 SAAADI. The germline V and J ends were trimmed by 2 bases and 4 bases, with 15 bases remaining between them. The CDR3 length is 15 residues. The DNA for the CDR3 is TGCGCCAGCAGTGAGAGCGGCGGTTCGCTATACGAGCAGTACTTC. Translation: CASSESGGSLYEQYF.

The V call is TRBV14, the J call TRBJ2-1; 9 positions agree with TRBD2. The CDR3 runs 16 residues. In germline, CDR1 is SGHDN, CDR2 FVKESK. Trimming took 0 bases from V and 2 from J; bases not matched to a gene: 2. This chain's CDR3 is CASSQEIAGAYNEQFF. In DNA form, the CDR3 reads TGTGCCAGCAGCCAAGAAATAGCGGGGGCCTACAATGAGCAGTTCTTC.

This clone was detected once. The V gene is TRBV28, the J gene TRBJ1-3; the D gene is possibly TRBD1 (6 bases). CDR3 size: 11 residues. V was trimmed by 8 bases and J by 6 bases, leaving 8 bases between them. Germline V lookup: CDR1 MDHEN, CDR2 SYDVKM. CDR3 coding DNA: TGTGCCAGCCAGGGGCAAAACACCATATATTTT. This translates into CASQGQNTIYF.

The rearrangement links TRBV30 to TRBJ1-5; 7 nucleotides match TRBD1. The CDR3 sequence is 14 residues long. Germline V gene sequence: CDR1 GTSNPN, CDR2 SVGIG (reference sequence). Trimming removed 3 bases from V and 2 bases from J; junction bases left unmatched: 4. CDR3 sequence reads: CAWSRGAGNQPQHF. CDR3 bases: TGTGCCTGGAGCAGGGGGGCTGGCAATCAGCCCCAGCATTTT.

The gene calls are TRBV5-1 and TRBJ2-7, with 9 bases fitting TRBD1. CDR1 and CDR2 from the germline V gene are SGHRS and YFSETQ. This CDR3 spans 15 amino acids. V gave up 4 bases and J gave up 2 bases; unmatched junction bases: 7. DNA for the CDR3: TGCGCCAGCAGCCTACGGGGACAGGGACCCTACGAGCAGTACTTC. Protein: CASSLRGQGPYEQYF.

The chain carries TRBV11-2 and TRBJ1-1; D might be TRBD1 (5 bases). The CDR3 sequence is 19 residues long. V lost 2 bases and J 3 bases, leaving 25 bases between the germline ends. CDR1 and CDR2 from the germline V gene are SGHAT and FQNNGV. CDR3 sequence reads: CASSLLTMLDGGRDTEAFF. Here the CDR3 DNA reads TGTGCCAGCAGCTTACTCACTATGCTAGACGGGGGGAGGGACACTGAAGCTTTCTTT.

The CDR3 reads CATRTSGGTGELFF. The CDR3 DNA reads TGTGCCACCCGGACTAGCGGCGGCACCGGGGAGCTGTTTTTT. The chain links TRBV27 to TRBJ2-2; the match to TRBD2 covers 10 bases. Germline loops: CDR1 MNHEY, CDR2 SMNVEV (reference sequence). CDR3 length: 14 residues. V lost 10 bases, J lost 4 bases, and 6 bases stayed unmatched.

V and J are TRBV4-2 and TRBJ1-1; TRBD1 agrees at 7 bases. V trimming: 0 bases; J trimming: 9 bases; junction bases outside the gene matches: 10. Germline V gene data show CDR1 as LGHNA and CDR2 as YNFKEQ. This CDR3 has 15 residues. This CDR3 is CASSQETGFVLQAFF. CDR3 in DNA: TGTGCCAGCAGCCAAGAGACAGGGTTCGTCCTACAAGCTTTCTTT.

This clone showed up just a few times. The chain carries TRBV7-2 and TRBJ2-7, with a weak D call TRBD2 (6 bases). This CDR3 has 15 residues. Trimming shortened V by 5 bases and J by 0 bases, and 14 bases separated the two germline ends. CDR1 and CDR2 from the germline V gene are SGHTA and FQGNSA. CDR3 loop: CASSPRLGSSYEQYF. CDR3 in DNA: TGTGCCAGCAGCCCGAGACTAGGAAGCTCCTACGAGCAGTACTTC.

V usage is TRBV19 and J usage is TRBJ1-5, with 7 bases identical to TRBD1. The CDR3 totals 16 residues. V was pared by 6 bases and J by 4 bases, with 12 bases of the junction left unmatched. Germline V gene lookup returns CDR1 LNHDA and CDR2 SQIVND (reference sequence). CDR3 sequence: CASRTDRQGRNQPQHF. CDR3 nucleotides: TGTGCCAGTAGGACGGACAGGCAGGGGAGGAATCAGCCCCAGCATTTT. Variable domain in full (rest from reference TRBV19 and TRBJ1-5): DGGITQSPKYLFRKEGQNVTLSCEQNLNHDAMYWYRQDPGQGLRLIYYSQIVNDFQKGDIAEGYSVSREKKESFPLTVTSAQKNPTAFYLCASRTDRQGRNQPQHFGDGTRLSIL.

The V gene is TRBV7-6, the J gene TRBJ2-3; 8 bases fit TRBD2. The CDR3 sequence is 15 residues long. Unmatched junction bases numbered 6, after V lost 5 bases and J lost 2 bases. In germline, CDR1 is SGHVS, CDR2 FNYEAQ. The CDR3 DNA is TGTGCCAGCAGCCGTGAGCGGGGGCCCACAGATACGCAGTATTTT. Translated: CASSRERGPTDTQYF.

The chain carries TRBV27 and TRBJ2-7; D is perhaps TRBD1 (6 bases). This CDR3 region has 12 residues. Trimming stripped 6 bases from V and 6 bases from J, with 12 bases between. CDR1 MNHEY and CDR2 SMNVEV come from the germline V gene (reference sequence). The CDR3 reads CASRDSPGEQYF. The CDR3 DNA is TGTGCCAGCAGGGACAGTCCCGGCGAGCAGTACTTC.

The V call is TRBV5-1, the J call TRBJ1-2, with TRBD1 matching 8 bases. Losses at the gene ends were 0 bases for V and 4 bases for J; bases not matched to a gene: 5. The CDR3 is made up of 15 amino acids. Germline V gene lookup returns CDR1 SGHRS and CDR2 YFSETQ. CDR3 nucleotides: TGCGCCAGCAGCTTGGGATTACAGGGGGTCTATGGCTACACCTTC. It is translated as CASSLGLQGVYGYTF.

This clone was found a few times. The CDR3 protein is CASSLTEGGFGYTF. CDR3 in DNA: TGTGCCAGCAGCTTAACTGAGGGGGGGTTTGGCTACACCTTC. The rearrangement uses TRBV7-3 and TRBJ1-2; D is perhaps TRBD1 (6 bases). The CDR3 covers 14 residues. Trimming stripped 0 bases from V and 7 bases from J, with 12 bases between. Germline-derived CDR1 and CDR2 are SGHTA and FQGTGA.

The chain recombines TRBV27 with TRBJ2-2; D is ambiguous. CDR3 length: 16 amino acids. V lost 1 base, J lost 1 base, and 10 bases lay in between. CDR1 MNHEY and CDR2 SMNVEV come from the germline V gene (reference sequence). The CDR3 bases are TGTGCCAGCAGTTTATTCCGGGTCCAGAACACCGGGGAGCTGTTTTTT. Amino acid sequence: CASSLFRVQNTGELFF.

This clone showed up just once. V usage is TRBV28 and J usage is TRBJ2-3; 9 nucleotides align to TRBD2. The J segment lost 5 bases and the V segment lost 7 bases, leaving 28 bases of the junction unmatched. Germline assignment: CDR1 MDHEN and CDR2 SYDVKM. CDR3 size: 21 residues. The CDR3 bases are TGTGCCAGCAATACCTTAGTTTGGGGGCGGGGGGGCGGTTCCACGAAAGATACGCAGTATTTT. Residues: CASNTLVWGRGGGSTKDTQYF.

The chain is built from TRBV2 and TRBJ1-1; 10 bases agree with TRBD1. The CDR3 length is 15 residues. Germline lookup yields CDR1 SNHLY and CDR2 FYNNEI. V shed 8 bases, J shed 4 bases, and the junction held 10 bases outside the gene matches. CDR3 sequence: CASVTPGTGATEAFF. The CDR3 DNA reads as TGTGCCAGCGTTACCCCCGGGACAGGGGCCACTGAAGCTTTCTTT.

This clone was found a few times. V usage is TRBV14 and J usage is TRBJ2-5; possibly TRBD2 for D (5 bases). The length of the CDR3 is 14 residues. Trimming took 1 base from V and 7 from J, leaving 13 bases between them. Germline lookup yields CDR1 SGHDN and CDR2 FVKESK. Here the CDR3 DNA reads TGTGCCAGCAGCCAAGGAGGGAAGTGGGCGACCCAGTACTTC. It is translated as CASSQGGKWATQYF.

The table lists this clone with a few counts. The rearrangement joins TRBV27 to TRBJ2-7; D may be TRBD2 (6 bases). Trimming stripped 2 bases from V and 3 bases from J, with 11 bases between. CDR1 is MNHEY and CDR2 is SMNVEV in the germline V gene (reference sequence). The CDR3 loop spans 14 amino acids. The CDR3 DNA follows: TGTGCCAGCAGTTTAGGAGGGTGGGGCTACGAGCAGTACTTC. This translates into CASSLGGWGYEQYF.

In this sample, this clone turned up a few times. The gene calls are TRBV10-1 and TRBJ2-1; TRBD2 agrees at 15 bases. Germline-derived CDR1 and CDR2 are WNHNN and SYGVQD (reference sequence). Trimming removed 4 bases from V and 7 bases from J; junction bases left unmatched: 5. This CDR3 comprises 16 residues. The CDR3 reads CASSGGTSGGKNEQFF. The CDR3 DNA reads as TGCGCCAGCAGTGGGGGGACTAGCGGGGGGAAAAATGAGCAGTTCTTC.

The chain carries TRBV6-5 and TRBJ2-7, with D perhaps matching TRBD1 (5 bases). Trimming took 2 bases from V and 3 from J, leaving 5 bases between them. Germline V gene data show CDR1 as MNHEY and CDR2 as SVGAGI. This CDR3 is 12 amino acids long. CDR3 bases: TGTGCCAGCAGTTACCAGGGCTACGAGCAGTACTTC. Encoded protein: CASSYQGYEQYF.

The chain is built from TRBV19 and TRBJ1-5, with TRBD1 matching over 8 bases. This CDR3 has 17 amino acids. V dropped 4 bases and J dropped 1; count of bases not matched to a gene: 9. Germline loops: CDR1 LNHDA, CDR2 SQIVND (reference sequence). The CDR3 spells CASSTPRQGTSNQPQHF. The CDR3, as DNA: TGTGCCAGTAGTACCCCCCGACAGGGGACGAGCAATCAGCCCCAGCATTTT.

This chain links TRBV19 with TRBJ1-2; D uncertain. This CDR3 region has 13 residues. CDR1 is LNHDA, CDR2 SQIVND, per germline (reference sequence). V was trimmed by 4 bases and J by 8 bases, leaving 14 bases between them. This CDR3 is CASSTRELWGYTF. Written as DNA, the CDR3 is TGTGCCAGTAGTACCCGAGAACTATGGGGCTACACCTTC.

As DNA, the CDR3 is TGTGCCAGCAGCTGGGGGACTGACTTTTACGAGCAGTACTTC. Translated, it gives CASSWGTDFYEQYF. The V gene is TRBV7-9, the J gene TRBJ2-7; D may be TRBD2 (6 bases). Germline-derived CDR1 and CDR2 are SEHNR and FQNEAQ (reference sequence). The V and J ends lost 4 bases and 4 bases respectively, with 14 bases between them. The CDR3 is 14 residues long.